This TCR beta chain came from a study of T-cell memory formation after mild COVID-19. The wider study: The two donors had largely donor-specific TCR clusters.

TCRdb redid the calling of the 5' RACE reads with MiXCR, one entry per CDR3 protein. The sample lists tens of thousands of distinct CDR3 sequences, about 13% occurring once. The study, taken as a whole, reports: Memory cells collected pre-infection included some clones that later responded, suggesting cross-reactive memory joined. The main location of contracting CD4+ clones was CM and EM, and that of contracting CD8+ clones was EMRA.

This clonotype turned up a few times. Antigen: not known. Per the germline V gene, CDR1 is SGHRS and CDR2 is YFSETQ. This CDR3 is built from 15 residues. The trim removed 1 base at V and 2 bases at J, leaving 5 bases unmatched. The sequenced sample consisted of PBMCs or a T cell subset sorted from them (not recorded which). The chain couples TRBV5-1 to TRBJ1-2; 7 bases agree with TRBD1. The receptor was derived from a man younger than 35 who had mild COVID-19 (a few samples of this study predate the infection). Cell type and time point are not known. CDR3 sequence: CASSLSLDRNYGYTF. CDR3 nucleotides: TGCGCCAGCAGCTTGAGCCTGGACAGGAACTATGGCTACACCTTC.